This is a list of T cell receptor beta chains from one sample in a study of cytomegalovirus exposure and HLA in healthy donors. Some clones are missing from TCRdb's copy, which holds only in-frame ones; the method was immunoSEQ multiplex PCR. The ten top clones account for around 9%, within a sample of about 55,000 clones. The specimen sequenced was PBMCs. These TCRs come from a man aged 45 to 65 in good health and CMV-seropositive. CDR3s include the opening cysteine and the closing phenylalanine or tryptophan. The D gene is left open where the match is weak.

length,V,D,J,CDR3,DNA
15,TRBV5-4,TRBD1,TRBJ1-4,CASSLRGGAREKLFF,TGTGCCAGCAGCTTGCGAGGGGGCGCAAGGGAAAAACTGTTTTTT
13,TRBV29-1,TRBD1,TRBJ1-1,CSVEGQGDTEAFF,TGCAGCGTTGAAGGACAGGGTGACACTGAAGCTTTCTTT
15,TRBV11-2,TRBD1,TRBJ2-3,CASSSGTGARHTQYF,TGTGCCAGCAGCTCGGGGACAGGGGCCCGGCATACGCAGTATTTT
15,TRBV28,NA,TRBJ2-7,CASSLTGDRTYEQYF,TGTGCCAGCAGTTTAACCGGGGATAGAACCTACGAGCAGTACTTC
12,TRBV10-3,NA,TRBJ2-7,CATGTTDEVKYF,TGTGCAACAGGGACTACTGACGAAGTAAAGTACTTC
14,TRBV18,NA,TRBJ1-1,CASSPQSAGTEAFF,TGTGCCAGCTCACCACAGTCGGCGGGCACTGAAGCTTTCTTT
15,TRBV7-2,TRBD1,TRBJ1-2,CASSFEGQGGYGYTF,TGTGCCAGCAGCTTTGAAGGACAGGGAGGATATGGCTACACCTTC
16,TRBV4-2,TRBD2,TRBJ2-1,CASSQPLAEGDNEQFF,TGTGCCAGCAGCCAGCCTCTAGCGGAGGGCGACAATGAGCAGTTCTTC
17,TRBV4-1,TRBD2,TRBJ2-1,CASSQDPTSGGRNEQFF,TGCGCCAGCAGCCAAGACCCGACTAGCGGGGGTCGCAATGAGCAGTTCTTC
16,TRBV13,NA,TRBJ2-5,CASSLEGVGGQETQYF,TGTGCCAGCAGCTTAGAGGGAGTCGGCGGGCAAGAGACCCAGTACTTC
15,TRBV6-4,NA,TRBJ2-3,CASSEGGARADTQYF,TGTGCCAGCAGTGAAGGGGGGGCGCGGGCAGATACGCAGTATTTT
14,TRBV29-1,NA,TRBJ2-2,CSVGQGTNTGELFF,TGCAGCGTTGGGCAGGGCACGAACACCGGGGAGCTGTTTTTT
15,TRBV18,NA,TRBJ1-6,CASSVMSSYNSPLHF,TGTGCCAGCTCAGTCATGAGCTCCTATAATTCACCCCTCCACTTT
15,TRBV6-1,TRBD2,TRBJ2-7,CASSGIAGSGYEQYF,TGTGCCAGCAGTGGGATAGCGGGAAGTGGCTACGAGCAGTACTTC
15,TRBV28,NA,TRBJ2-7,CASSLSQTVTYEQYF,TGTGCCAGCAGTTTATCCCAGACAGTAACCTACGAGCAGTACTTC
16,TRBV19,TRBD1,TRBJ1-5,CASRTLGQDPNQPQHF,TGTGCCAGTAGGACTCTCGGACAGGACCCAAATCAGCCCCAGCATTTT
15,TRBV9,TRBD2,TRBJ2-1,CASSPASGSNSEQFF,TGTGCCAGCAGCCCGGCGAGCGGGAGCAATAGTGAGCAGTTCTTC
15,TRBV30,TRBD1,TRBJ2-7,CAYQSDRGPAYEQYF,TGTGCCTACCAATCCGACAGGGGGCCCGCCTACGAGCAGTACTTC
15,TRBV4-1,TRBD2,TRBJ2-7,CASSQGTSGRYEQYF,TGCGCCAGCAGCCAGGGGACTAGCGGGCGCTACGAGCAGTACTTC
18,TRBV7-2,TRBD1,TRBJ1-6,CASSLGVVTGFYNSPLHF,TGTGCCAGCAGCCTAGGGGTCGTGACAGGGTTCTATAATTCACCCCTCCACTTT
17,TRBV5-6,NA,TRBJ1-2,CASSLGIGQGEDYGYTF,TGTGCCAGCAGCTTGGGCATCGGGCAGGGTGAGGACTATGGCTACACCTTC
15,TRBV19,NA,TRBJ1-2,CASTPGSTPNYGYTF,TGTGCCAGTACCCCGGGTAGCACGCCTAACTATGGCTACACCTTC
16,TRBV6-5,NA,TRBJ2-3,CASSYDLDRSTDTQYF,TGTGCCAGCAGTTACGATCTTGACAGGAGCACAGATACGCAGTATTTT
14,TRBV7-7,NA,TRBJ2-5,CASSPMGGQETQYF,TGTGCTAGCAGCCCCATGGGGGGCCAAGAGACCCAGTACTTC
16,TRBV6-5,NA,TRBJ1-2,CASSYSLQGTNYGYTF,TGTGCCAGCAGTTACTCATTACAGGGAACTAACTATGGCTACACCTTC
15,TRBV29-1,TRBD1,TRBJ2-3,CSVATGTGSTDTQYF,TGCAGCGTAGCCACCGGGACAGGGAGCACAGATACGCAGTATTTT
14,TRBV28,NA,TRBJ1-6,CASSPRGAGSPLHF,TGTGCCAGCAGTCCTCGGGGGGCCGGGTCACCCCTCCACTTT
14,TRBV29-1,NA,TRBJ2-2,CSVGRGSDTGELFF,TGCAGCGTTGGGAGGGGCTCAGACACCGGGGAGCTGTTTTTT
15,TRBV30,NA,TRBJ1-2,CAWRSPSGANYGYTF,TGTGCCTGGCGTTCCCCGTCCGGAGCTAACTATGGCTACACCTTC
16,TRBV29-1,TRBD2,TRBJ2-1,CSVDPGTSGLDNEQFF,TGCAGCGTTGACCCCGGGACTAGCGGACTCGACAATGAGCAGTTCTTC
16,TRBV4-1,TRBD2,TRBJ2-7,CASSQAGASGIYEQYF,TGCGCCAGCAGCCAAGCGGGGGCTAGCGGGATATACGAGCAGTACTTC
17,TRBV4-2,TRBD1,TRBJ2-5,CASSQGDRTGSLETQYF,TGTGCCAGCAGCCAAGGAGACAGGACAGGGTCGTTAGAGACCCAGTACTTC
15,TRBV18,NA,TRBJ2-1,CASSPRGSSYNEQFF,TGTGCCAGCTCCCCCCGAGGTTCCTCCTACAATGAGCAGTTCTTC
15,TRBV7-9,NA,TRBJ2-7,CASSPSGLYAYEQYF,TGTGCCAGCAGCCCTTCAGGATTATACGCCTACGAGCAGTACTTC
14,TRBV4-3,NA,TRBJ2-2,CASSQDWAGRELFF,TGCGCCAGCAGCCAAGACTGGGCCGGGAGGGAGCTGTTTTTT
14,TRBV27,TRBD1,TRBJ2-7,CASSTGQGSYEQYF,TGTGCCAGCAGTACCGGACAGGGGTCCTACGAGCAGTACTTC
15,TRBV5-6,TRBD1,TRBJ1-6,CASSLGGQVNSPLHF,TGTGCCAGCAGCTTGGGGGGACAGGTGAATTCACCCCTCCACTTT
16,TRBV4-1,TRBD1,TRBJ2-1,CASSQGTGGSYNEQFF,TGCGCCAGCAGCCAAGGGACAGGGGGCTCCTACAATGAGCAGTTCTTC
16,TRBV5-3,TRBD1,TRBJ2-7,CARSLGIGTGPSEQYF,TGCGCCAGAAGCTTGGGAATTGGGACAGGGCCTTCCGAGCAGTACTTC
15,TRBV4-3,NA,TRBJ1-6,CASSQDRRAVPPLHF,TGCGCCAGCAGCCAAGATCGGCGGGCAGTCCCACCCCTCCACTTT
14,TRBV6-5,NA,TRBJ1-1,CASSSRQGITEAFF,TGTGCCAGCAGTTCCCGTCAGGGAATCACTGAAGCTTTCTTT
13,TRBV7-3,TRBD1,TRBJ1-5,CASSSDRGQPQHF,TGTGCCAGCAGCTCCGACAGGGGCCAGCCCCAGCATTTT
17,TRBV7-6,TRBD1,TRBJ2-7,CASSPSGDRTPSYEQYF,TGTGCCAGCAGCCCTAGTGGGGACAGAACCCCCTCCTACGAGCAGTACTTC
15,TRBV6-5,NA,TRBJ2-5,CASSYGPDSRMTQYF,TGTGCCAGCAGTTACGGCCCGGACTCCAGAATGACCCAGTACTTC
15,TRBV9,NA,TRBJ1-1,CASSASQGLNTEDFF,TGTGCCAGCAGCGCATCCCAGGGTTTGAACACTGAAGATTTCTTT
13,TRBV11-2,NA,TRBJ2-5,CASSFGRVETQYF,TGTGCCAGCAGCTTCGGCAGGGTGGAGACCCAGTACTTC
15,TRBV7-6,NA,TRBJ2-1,CASSLEGVSDNEQFF,TGTGCCAGCAGCTTAGAAGGGGTCTCCGACAATGAGCAGTTCTTC
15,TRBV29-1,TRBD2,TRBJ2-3,CSVEGAGGPTDTQYF,TGCAGCGTTGAAGGTGCGGGGGGGCCAACAGATACGCAGTATTTT
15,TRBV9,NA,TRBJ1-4,CASSVASGVGEKLFF,TGTGCCAGCAGCGTAGCTTCGGGGGTAGGGGAAAAACTGTTTTTT
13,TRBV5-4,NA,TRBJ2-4,CASSYREASIQYF,TGTGCCAGCAGCTACAGGGAAGCGAGCATTCAGTACTTC
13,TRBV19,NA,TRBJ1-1,CASSRTENTEAFF,TGTGCCAGTAGTAGGACAGAGAACACTGAAGCTTTCTTT
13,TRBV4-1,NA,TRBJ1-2,CASRGGRDYGYTF,TGCGCCAGCAGGGGGGGTCGGGACTATGGCTACACCTTC
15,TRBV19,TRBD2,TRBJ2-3,CASSIRAGEADTQYF,TGTGCCAGTAGTATACGGGCGGGAGAGGCAGATACGCAGTATTTT
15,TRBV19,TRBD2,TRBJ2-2,CASSSAGGLTGELFF,TGTGCCAGTAGTTCCGCGGGAGGGCTTACCGGGGAGCTGTTTTTT
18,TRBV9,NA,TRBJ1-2,CASSVTPFRDTTNYGYTF,TGTGCCAGCAGCGTTACCCCCTTCCGGGACACAACTAACTATGGCTACACCTTC
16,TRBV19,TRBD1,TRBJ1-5,CASSKEQGTPNQPQHF,TGTGCCAGTAGTAAAGAACAGGGGACCCCCAATCAGCCCCAGCATTTT
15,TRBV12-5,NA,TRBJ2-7,CASGWGEAGEYEQYF,TGTGCTAGTGGTTGGGGGGAGGCAGGTGAATACGAGCAGTACTTC